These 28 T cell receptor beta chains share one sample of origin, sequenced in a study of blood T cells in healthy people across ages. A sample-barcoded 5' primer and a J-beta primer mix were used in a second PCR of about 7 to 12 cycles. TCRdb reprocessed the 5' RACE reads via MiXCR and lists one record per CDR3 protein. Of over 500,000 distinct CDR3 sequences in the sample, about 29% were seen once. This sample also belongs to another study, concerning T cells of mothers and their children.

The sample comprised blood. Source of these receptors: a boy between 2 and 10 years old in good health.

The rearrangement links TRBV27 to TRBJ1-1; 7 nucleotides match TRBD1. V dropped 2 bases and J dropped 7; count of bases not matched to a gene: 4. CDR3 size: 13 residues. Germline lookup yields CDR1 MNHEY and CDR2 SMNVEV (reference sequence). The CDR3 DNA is TGTGCCAGCAGTTTAGGGACAGCGAATGAAGCTTTCTTT. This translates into CASSLGTANEAFF.

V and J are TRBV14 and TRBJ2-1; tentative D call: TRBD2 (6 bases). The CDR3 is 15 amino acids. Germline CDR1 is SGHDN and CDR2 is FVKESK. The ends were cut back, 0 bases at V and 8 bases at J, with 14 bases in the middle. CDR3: CASSQDIGGIDEQFF. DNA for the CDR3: TGTGCCAGCAGCCAAGATATCGGGGGAATAGATGAGCAGTTCTTC. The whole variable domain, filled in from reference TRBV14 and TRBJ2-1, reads EAGVTQFPSHSVIEKGQTVTLRCDPISGHDNLYWYRRVMGKEIKFLLHFVKESKQDESGMPNNRFLAERTGGTYSTLKVQPAELEDSGVYFCASSQDIGGIDEQFFGPGTRLTVL.

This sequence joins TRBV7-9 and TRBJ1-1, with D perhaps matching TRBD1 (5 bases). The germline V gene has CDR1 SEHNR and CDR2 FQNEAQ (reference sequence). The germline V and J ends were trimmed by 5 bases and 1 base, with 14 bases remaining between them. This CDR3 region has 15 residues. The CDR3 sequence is CASSLQALGNTEAFF. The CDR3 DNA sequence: TGTGCCAGCAGCCTACAGGCGCTGGGGAACACTGAAGCTTTCTTT.

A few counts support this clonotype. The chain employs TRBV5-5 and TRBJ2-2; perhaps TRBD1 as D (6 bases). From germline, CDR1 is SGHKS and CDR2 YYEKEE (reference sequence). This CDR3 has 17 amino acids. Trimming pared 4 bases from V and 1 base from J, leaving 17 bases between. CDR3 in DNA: TGTGCCAGCAGCGGTAAGGGACACGTCTTGAACACCGGGGAGCTGTTTTTT. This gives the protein CASSGKGHVLNTGELFF.

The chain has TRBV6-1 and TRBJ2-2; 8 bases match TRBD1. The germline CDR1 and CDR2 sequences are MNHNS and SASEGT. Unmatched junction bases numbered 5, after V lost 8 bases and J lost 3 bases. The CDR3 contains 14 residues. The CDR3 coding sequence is TGTGCCAGCGGTGGACAGGGTTACACCGGGGAGCTGTTTTTT. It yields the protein CASGGQGYTGELFF.

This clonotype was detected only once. CDR3 nucleotides: TGTGCCAGCAGTCGCCCCCCGGGACAGGGGCCCACAGATACGCAGTATTTT. It yields the protein CASSRPPGQGPTDTQYF. The chain joins TRBV6-6 to TRBJ2-3; 10 bases align to TRBD1. Trimming removed 5 bases from V and 2 bases from J; junction bases left unmatched: 10. Germline-derived CDR1 and CDR2 are MNHNY and SVGAGI (reference sequence). The CDR3 contains 17 residues.

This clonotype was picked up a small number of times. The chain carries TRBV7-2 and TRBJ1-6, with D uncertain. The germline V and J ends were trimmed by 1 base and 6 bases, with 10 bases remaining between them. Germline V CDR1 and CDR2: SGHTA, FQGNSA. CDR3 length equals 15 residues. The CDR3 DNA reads TGTGCCAGCAGCTTAGAAGGTCGGATTAATTCACCCCTCCACTTT. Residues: CASSLEGRINSPLHF.

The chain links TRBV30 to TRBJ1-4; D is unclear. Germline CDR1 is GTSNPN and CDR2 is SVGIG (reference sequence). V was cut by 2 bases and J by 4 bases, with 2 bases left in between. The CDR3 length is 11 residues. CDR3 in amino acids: CAWSLNEKLFF. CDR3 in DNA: TGTGCCTGGAGTCTTAATGAAAAACTGTTTTTT.

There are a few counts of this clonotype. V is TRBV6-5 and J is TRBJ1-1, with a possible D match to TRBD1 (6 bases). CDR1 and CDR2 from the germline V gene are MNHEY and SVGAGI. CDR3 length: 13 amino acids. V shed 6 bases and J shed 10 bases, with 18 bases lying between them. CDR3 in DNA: TGTGCCAGCAGCCCCACAGGGTACCGAGGAGCTTTCTTT. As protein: CASSPTGYRGAFF.

The CDR3 DNA is TGTGCCAGCAGTCCTCGGGACAGGTTAGGGAACTACAATGAGCAGTTCTTC. It is translated as CASSPRDRLGNYNEQFF. This chain connects TRBV6-2 or TRBV6-3 to TRBJ2-1; 8 bases line up with TRBD1. The V segment lost 5 bases and the J segment 3 bases; nucleotides outside the gene matches: 12. Germline loops: CDR1 MNHEY, CDR2 SVGEGT. The CDR3 runs to 17 residues.

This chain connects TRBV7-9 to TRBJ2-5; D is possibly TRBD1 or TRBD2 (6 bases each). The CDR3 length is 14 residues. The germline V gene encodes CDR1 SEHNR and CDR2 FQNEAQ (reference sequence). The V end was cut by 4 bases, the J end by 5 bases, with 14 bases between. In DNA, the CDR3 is TGTGCCAGCAGCTCGGGGGACACGGGGGAGACCCAGTACTTC. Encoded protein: CASSSGDTGETQYF.

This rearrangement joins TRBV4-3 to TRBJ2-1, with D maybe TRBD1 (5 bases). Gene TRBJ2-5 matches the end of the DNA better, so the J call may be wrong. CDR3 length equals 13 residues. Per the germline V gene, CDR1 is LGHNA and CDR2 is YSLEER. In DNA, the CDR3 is TGCGCCAGCAGCCAATATAGGGGAGAGACCCAGTACTTC. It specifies CASSQYRGETQYF.

CDR3 loop: CASTRAGGVHNEQFF. DNA of the CDR3: TGTGCCAGCACCCGAGCGGGGGGCGTCCACAATGAGCAGTTCTTC. The V and J genes are TRBV21-1 and TRBJ2-1; TRBD2 is the table's D call and was not checked against the DNA. TRBV21-1 is shown as a pseudogene. The CDR3 consists of 15 residues.

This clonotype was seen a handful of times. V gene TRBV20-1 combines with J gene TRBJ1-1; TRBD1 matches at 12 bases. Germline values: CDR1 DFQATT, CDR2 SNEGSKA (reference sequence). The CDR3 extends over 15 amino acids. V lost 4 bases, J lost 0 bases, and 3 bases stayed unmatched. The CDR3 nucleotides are TGCAGTGCTACCGGGACAGGGGGCCTGAACACTGAAGCTTTCTTT. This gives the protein CSATGTGGLNTEAFF.

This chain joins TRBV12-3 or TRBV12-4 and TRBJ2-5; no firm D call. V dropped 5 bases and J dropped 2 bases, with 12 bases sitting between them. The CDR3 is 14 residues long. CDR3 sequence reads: CASSKETQQETQYF. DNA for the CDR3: TGTGCCAGCAGTAAGGAAACTCAACAAGAGACCCAGTACTTC.

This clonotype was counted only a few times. The CDR3, as DNA: TGTGCCAGCAGCCGAGGGTGGATTCGAAGCACAGATACGCAGTATTTT. This translates into CASSRGWIRSTDTQYF. The chain has TRBV7-8 and TRBJ2-3; the D gene is possibly TRBD2 (5 bases). CDR1 is SGHVS and CDR2 is FQNEAQ in the germline V gene. The CDR3 consists of 16 residues. Trimming stripped 5 bases from V and 0 bases from J, with 15 bases between.

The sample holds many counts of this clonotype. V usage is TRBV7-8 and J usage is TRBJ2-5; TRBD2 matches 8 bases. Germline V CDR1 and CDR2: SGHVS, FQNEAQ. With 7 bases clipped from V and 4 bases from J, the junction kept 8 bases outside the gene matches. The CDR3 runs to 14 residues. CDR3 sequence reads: CASTMEAGGETQYF. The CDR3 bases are TGTGCCAGCACCATGGAGGCGGGGGGAGAGACCCAGTACTTC.

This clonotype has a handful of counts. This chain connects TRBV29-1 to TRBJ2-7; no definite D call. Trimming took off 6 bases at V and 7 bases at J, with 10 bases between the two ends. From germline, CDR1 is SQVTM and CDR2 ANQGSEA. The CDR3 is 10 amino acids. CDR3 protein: CSVPLFEQYF. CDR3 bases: TGCAGCGTACCTTTGTTTGAGCAGTACTTC.

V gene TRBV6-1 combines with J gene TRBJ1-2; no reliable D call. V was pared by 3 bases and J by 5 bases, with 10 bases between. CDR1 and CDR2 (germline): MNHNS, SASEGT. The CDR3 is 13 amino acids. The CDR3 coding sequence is TGTGCCAGCAGTGAGTCGGGGAGGTATGGCTACACCTTC. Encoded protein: CASSESGRYGYTF.

The CDR3 region is CSARRATYNEQFF. The DNA of the CDR3 is TGCAGTGCTAGAAGGGCGACCTACAATGAGCAGTTCTTC. The chain combines TRBV20-1 with TRBJ2-1; D uncertain. From germline, CDR1 is DFQATT and CDR2 SNEGSKA (reference sequence). This CDR3 has 13 residues. The germline V and J ends were trimmed by 2 bases and 2 bases, with 7 bases remaining between them.

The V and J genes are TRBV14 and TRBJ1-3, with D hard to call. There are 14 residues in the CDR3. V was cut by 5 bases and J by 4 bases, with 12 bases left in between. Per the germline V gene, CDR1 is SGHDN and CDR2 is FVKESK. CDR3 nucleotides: TGTGCCAGCAGCAGAACAGTCCCCGGAAACACCATATATTTT. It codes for CASSRTVPGNTIYF.

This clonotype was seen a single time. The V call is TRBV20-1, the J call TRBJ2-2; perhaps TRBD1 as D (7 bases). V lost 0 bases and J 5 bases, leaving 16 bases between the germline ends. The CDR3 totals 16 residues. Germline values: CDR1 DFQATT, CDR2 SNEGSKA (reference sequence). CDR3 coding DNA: TGCAGTGCTAGAGATAAAAAGACAGGGAGGACCGGGGAGCTGTTTTTT. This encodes CSARDKKTGRTGELFF.

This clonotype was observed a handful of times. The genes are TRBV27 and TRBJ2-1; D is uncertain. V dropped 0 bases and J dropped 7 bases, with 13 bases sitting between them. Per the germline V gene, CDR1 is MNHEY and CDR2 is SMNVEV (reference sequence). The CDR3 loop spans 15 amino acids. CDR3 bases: TGTGCCAGCAGTTTATCCGGACCTCCCACAAATGAGCAGTTCTTC. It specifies CASSLSGPPTNEQFF.

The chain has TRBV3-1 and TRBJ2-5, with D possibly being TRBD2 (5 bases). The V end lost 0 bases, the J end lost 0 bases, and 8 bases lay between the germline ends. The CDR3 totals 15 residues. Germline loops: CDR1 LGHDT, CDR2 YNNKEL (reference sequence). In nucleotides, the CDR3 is TGTGCCAGCAGCCAAGATAGCGCCGACCAAGAGACCCAGTACTTC. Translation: CASSQDSADQETQYF.

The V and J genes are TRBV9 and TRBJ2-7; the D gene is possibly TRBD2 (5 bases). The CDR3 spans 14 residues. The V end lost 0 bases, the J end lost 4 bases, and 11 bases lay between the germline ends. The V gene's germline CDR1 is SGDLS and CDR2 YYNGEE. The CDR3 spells CASSVAGSGYEQYF. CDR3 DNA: TGTGCCAGCAGCGTAGCTGGATCGGGGTACGAGCAGTACTTC.

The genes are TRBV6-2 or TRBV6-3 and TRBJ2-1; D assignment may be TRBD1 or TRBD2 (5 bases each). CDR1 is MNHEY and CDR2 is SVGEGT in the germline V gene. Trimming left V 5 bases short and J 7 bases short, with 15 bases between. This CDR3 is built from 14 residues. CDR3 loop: CASSLSGTHNEQFF. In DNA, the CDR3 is TGTGCCAGCAGTCTATCTGGGACCCATAATGAGCAGTTCTTC.

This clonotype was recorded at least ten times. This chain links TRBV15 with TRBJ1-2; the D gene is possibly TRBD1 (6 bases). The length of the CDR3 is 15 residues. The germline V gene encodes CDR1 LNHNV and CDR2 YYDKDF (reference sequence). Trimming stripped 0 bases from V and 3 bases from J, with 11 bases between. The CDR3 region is CATSRDRGPYYGYTF. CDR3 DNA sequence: TGTGCCACCAGCAGAGATCGGGGGCCCTACTATGGCTACACCTTC.

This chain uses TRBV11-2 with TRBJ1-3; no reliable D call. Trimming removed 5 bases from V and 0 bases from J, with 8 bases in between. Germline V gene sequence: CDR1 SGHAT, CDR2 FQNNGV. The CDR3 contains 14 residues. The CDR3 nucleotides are TGTGCCAGCAGCGGGGTGGCCTCTGGAAACACCATATATTTT. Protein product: CASSGVASGNTIYF.